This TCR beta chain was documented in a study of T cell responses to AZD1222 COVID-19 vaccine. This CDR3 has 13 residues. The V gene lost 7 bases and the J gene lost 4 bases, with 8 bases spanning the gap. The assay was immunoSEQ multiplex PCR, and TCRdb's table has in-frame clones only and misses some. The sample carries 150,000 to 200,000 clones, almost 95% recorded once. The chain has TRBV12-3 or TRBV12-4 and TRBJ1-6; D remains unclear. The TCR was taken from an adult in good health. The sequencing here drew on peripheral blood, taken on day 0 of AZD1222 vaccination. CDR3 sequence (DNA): TGTGCCAGCAAGTTTGGGTATAATTCACCCCTCCACTTT. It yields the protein CASKFGYNSPLHF.